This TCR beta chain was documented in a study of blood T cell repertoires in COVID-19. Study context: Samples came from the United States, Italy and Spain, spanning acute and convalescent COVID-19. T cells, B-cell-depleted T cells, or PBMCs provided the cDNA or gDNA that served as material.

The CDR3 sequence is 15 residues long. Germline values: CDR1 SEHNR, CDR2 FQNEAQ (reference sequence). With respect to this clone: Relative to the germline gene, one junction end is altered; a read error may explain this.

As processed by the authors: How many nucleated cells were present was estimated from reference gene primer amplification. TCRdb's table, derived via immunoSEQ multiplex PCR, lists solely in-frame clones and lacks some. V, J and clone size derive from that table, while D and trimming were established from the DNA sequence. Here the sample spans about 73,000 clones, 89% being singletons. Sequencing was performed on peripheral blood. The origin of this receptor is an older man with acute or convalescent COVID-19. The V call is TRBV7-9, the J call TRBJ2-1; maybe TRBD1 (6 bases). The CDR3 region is CASSLNSDLTGTYVF. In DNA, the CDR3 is TGTGCCAGCAGCTTAAATTCAGATTTAACCGGGACATACGTCTTC. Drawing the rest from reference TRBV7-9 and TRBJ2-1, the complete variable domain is DTGVSQNPRHKITKRGQNVTFRCDPISEHNRLYWYRQTLGQGPEFLTYFQNEAQLEKSRLLSDRFSAERPKGSFSTLEIQRTEQGDSAMYLCASSLNSDLTGTYVFGPGTRLTVL.